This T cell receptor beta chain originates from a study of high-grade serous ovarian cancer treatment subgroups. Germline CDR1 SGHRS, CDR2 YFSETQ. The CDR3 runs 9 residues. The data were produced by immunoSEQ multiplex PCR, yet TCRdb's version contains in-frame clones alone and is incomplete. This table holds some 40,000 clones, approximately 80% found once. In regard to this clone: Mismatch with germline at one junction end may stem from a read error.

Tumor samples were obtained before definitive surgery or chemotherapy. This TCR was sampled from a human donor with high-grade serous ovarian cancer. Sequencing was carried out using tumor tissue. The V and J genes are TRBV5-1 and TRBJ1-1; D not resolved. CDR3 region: CASSSRALF. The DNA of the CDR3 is TGCGCCAGCAGCTCCCGGGCCCTCTTT.